A selection of T cell receptor beta chains follows, all from one sample in a study of cytomegalovirus exposure and HLA in healthy donors. The assay was immunoSEQ multiplex PCR, and TCRdb's table has in-frame clones only and misses some. The data show about 160,000 clones, 86% seen once. Input material: PBMCs. The receptors derive from a woman under 30 in good health and CMV-seronegative. Each CDR3 is given with its conserved first and last residue. The order of the fields is V gene, J gene, CDR3 protein.

V: TRBV5-1; J: TRBJ2-7; CDR3: CASSLQVMGPTYEQYF
V: TRBV19; J: TRBJ2-5; CDR3: CASSISGPRGTQYF
V: TRBV9; J: TRBJ2-1; CDR3: CASSVVSSGGVGEQFF
V: TRBV5-6; J: TRBJ2-7; CDR3: CASSTDSYVSYEQYF
V: TRBV5-5; J: TRBJ2-5; CDR3: CASSYLGREGETQYF
V: TRBV27; J: TRBJ2-1; CDR3: CASSWSGSSYNEQFF
V: TRBV7-2; J: TRBJ2-3; CDR3: CASSLAAATDTQYF
V: TRBV5-8; J: TRBJ1-1; CDR3: CASRYDRSTEAFF
V: TRBV5-1; J: TRBJ2-7; CDR3: CASSSGGSYEQYF
V: TRBV30; J: TRBJ2-7; CDR3: CAWKEGSGEQYF
V: TRBV6-5; J: TRBJ1-1; CDR3: CASSPRRFSRGGF
V: TRBV11-2; J: TRBJ2-1; CDR3: CASRLDREREQFF
V: TRBV7-9; J: TRBJ2-2; CDR3: CAGTGGTGELFF
V: TRBV7-8; J: TRBJ2-7; CDR3: CASSTGPGGSEQYF
V: TRBV4-1; J: TRBJ2-7; CDR3: CASSRYLAGVVSYEQYF
V: TRBV10-1; J: TRBJ1-2; CDR3: CASRGTGGNYGYTF
V: TRBV28; J: TRBJ2-3; CDR3: CASSLGTWDTQYF
V: TRBV2; J: TRBJ2-3; CDR3: CASSEESLAVRDTQYF
V: TRBV19; J: TRBJ2-1; CDR3: CASSNSGYNEQFF
V: TRBV5-4; J: TRBJ2-7; CDR3: CASSLMRTSFSYEQYF
V: TRBV7-9; J: TRBJ2-7; CDR3: CASSLTSYEQYF
V: TRBV27; J: TRBJ2-1; CDR3: CASSFVAGEVYNEQFF
V: TRBV7-2; J: TRBJ1-2; CDR3: CASSLLSGDGYTF
V: TRBV27; J: TRBJ2-3; CDR3: CASSFFRSPGGTDTQYF
V: TRBV28; J: TRBJ2-1; CDR3: CASSPYRKQFF
V: TRBV27; J: TRBJ2-7; CDR3: CASSPSSGGTYEQYF